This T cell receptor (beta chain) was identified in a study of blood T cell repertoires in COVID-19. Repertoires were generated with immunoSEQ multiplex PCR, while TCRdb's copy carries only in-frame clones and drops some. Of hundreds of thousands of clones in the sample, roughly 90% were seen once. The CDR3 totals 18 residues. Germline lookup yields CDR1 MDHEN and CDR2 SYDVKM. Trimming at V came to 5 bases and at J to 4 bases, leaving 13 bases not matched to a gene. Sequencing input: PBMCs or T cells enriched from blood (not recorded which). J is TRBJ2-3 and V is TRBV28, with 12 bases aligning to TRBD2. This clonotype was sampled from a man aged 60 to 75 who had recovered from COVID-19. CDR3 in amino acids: CASSPQGLAGLWADTQYF. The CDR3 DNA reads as TGTGCCAGCAGTCCCCAGGGACTAGCGGGCCTATGGGCAGATACGCAGTATTTT.